What follows are 17 T cell receptor beta chains derived from one specimen sequenced in a study of molecular identifiers for immune sequencing clone quantification. TCRdb analysed the PCR reads with MiXCR anew, one entry per CDR3 protein. Among more than 450,000 distinct CDR3 sequences listed, roughly 26% were seen once. The sample taken for sequencing was naive CD8+ T cells from blood, with Jurkat cell RNA spiked in. This sample's subset: FACS-sorted CD8+CD4-CCR7+CD45RA+ naive T cells. The origin of the receptors is a human donor in good health. Some libraries in this study had Jurkat cell RNA spiked in.

This chain uses TRBV14 with TRBJ2-5; D call uncertain. V was shortened by 4 bases and J by 5 bases, with 11 bases between the two germline ends. CDR1 SGHDN and CDR2 FVKESK come from the germline V gene. The length of the CDR3 is 13 residues. CDR3 sequence: CASSPGPWETQYF. The CDR3 bases are TGTGCCAGCAGCCCTGGACCGTGGGAGACCCAGTACTTC.

The chain is built from TRBV18 and TRBJ2-1; D possibly corresponds to TRBD1 (5 bases). In germline, CDR1 is KGHSH, CDR2 LQKENI. This CDR3 region has 12 residues. Trimming removed 6 bases at V and 8 bases at J, with 11 bases between. In DNA, the CDR3 is TGTGCCAGCTCCCAAAGGGGTTATGAGCAGTTCTTC. Amino acids: CASSQRGYEQFF.

About this clonotype: A read error may be the cause here, since a much bigger clone is one base away. This chain uses TRBV6-6 with TRBJ1-1; D is ambiguous. This CDR3 spans 12 amino acids. Germline CDR1 and CDR2: MNHNY and SVGAGI (reference sequence). The V and J ends lost 5 bases and 7 bases respectively, with 11 bases between them. The CDR3 spells CASSTLDFEAFF. CDR3 nucleotide sequence: TGTGCCAGCAGTACTTTGGACTTTGAAGCTTTCTTT.

This clonotype appeared a few times. This chain joins TRBV12-3 or TRBV12-4 and TRBJ2-2; perhaps TRBD2 as D (5 bases). The CDR3 covers 13 residues. Between the trimmed V and J ends, which lost 3 bases and 7 bases, there was a span of 9 bases. The CDR3 DNA reads as TGTGCCAGCAGTTTCTTGGAGGTCGGGGAGCTGTTTTTT. Its translation is CASSFLEVGELFF.

This clonotype appeared a few times. The chain couples TRBV5-1 to TRBJ2-1, with TRBD2 as a possible D gene (5 bases). V lost 0 bases to trimming and J lost 6 bases, with 7 bases between them. Germline values: CDR1 SGHRS, CDR2 YFSETQ. CDR3 length: 13 residues. The CDR3 bases are TGCGCCAGCAGCTTGGCTAGCTTCAATGAGCAGTTCTTC. Protein product: CASSLASFNEQFF.

Ten or more counts support this clonotype. This chain connects TRBV6-1 to TRBJ2-3; tentative D call: TRBD1 (5 bases). CDR1 MNHNS and CDR2 SASEGT come from the germline V gene. The CDR3 length is 15 residues. The V end lost 1 base, the J end lost 6 bases, and 14 bases lay between the germline ends. CDR3 residues: CASSEEGWTADTQYF. CDR3 sequence (DNA): TGTGCCAGCAGTGAAGAGGGGTGGACCGCGGATACGCAGTATTTT.

A note on this clonotype: With a much larger clone just one base away, this may be a read error. The rearrangement joins TRBV6-6 to TRBJ2-7; no firm D call. CDR3 length equals 14 residues. In germline, CDR1 is MNHNY, CDR2 SVGAGI (reference sequence). The CDR3 spells CASSYQGETYGQYF. The CDR3 nucleotides are TGTGCCAGCAGTTACCAAGGAGAAACCTACGGGCAGTACTTC.

As for this clonotype: This CDR3 fails to terminate in the conserved phenylalanine or tryptophan, so it likely reflects a read error. J is TRBJ1-1 and V is TRBV5-1; D may be TRBD1 (5 bases). This CDR3 spans 15 amino acids. CDR1 and CDR2 from the germline V gene are SGHRS and YFSETQ. The CDR3 reads CASSLERGLNTEAFS. The CDR3 coding sequence is TGCGCCAGCAGCTTGGAGAGGGGATTGAACACCGAAGCTTTCTCT.

This clonotype was found a few times. The V and J genes are TRBV5-6 and TRBJ2-5; D possibly corresponds to TRBD1 (5 bases). Germline V CDR1 and CDR2: SGHDT, YYEEEE. V shed 0 bases and J shed 5 bases, with 14 bases lying between them. There are 15 residues in the CDR3. The CDR3 DNA reads as TGTGCCAGCAGCTTGGTACAGGATCCCGCGGAGACCCAGTACTTC. Translating it yields CASSLVQDPAETQYF.

Here the CDR3 DNA reads TGTGCCAGTAGTATTCAGGGACTAGCGGGATACGATGAGCAGTTCTTC. Translated, it gives CASSIQGLAGYDEQFF. This chain uses TRBV19 with TRBJ2-1, with 13 bases identical to TRBD2. Germline CDR1 and CDR2: LNHDA and SQIVND (reference sequence). This CDR3 spans 16 amino acids. The V segment lost 3 bases and the J segment 8 bases; nucleotides outside the gene matches: 7.

This clonotype has a count of ten or more. The gene calls are TRBV7-6 and TRBJ1-5; D unresolved. The V end was cut by 4 bases, the J end by 5 bases, with 15 bases between. This CDR3 has 15 amino acids. Germline V gives CDR1 SGHVS, CDR2 FNYEAQ. The CDR3 sequence is CASSSDDGEYQPQHF. The CDR3 DNA reads as TGTGCCAGCAGCTCAGACGATGGAGAGTATCAGCCCCAGCATTTT. The whole variable domain, remainder taken from reference TRBV7-6 and TRBJ1-5, is GAGVSQSPRYKVTKRGQDVALRCDPISGHVSLYWYRQALGQGPEFLTYFNYEAQQDKSGLPNDRFSAERPEGSISTLTIQRTEQRDSAMYRCASSSDDGEYQPQHFGDGTRLSIL.

As regards this clonotype: At one boundary the junction diverges from the germline segment, which might be a read error. This chain connects TRBV13 to TRBJ1-5; TRBD1 aligns across 7 bases. This CDR3 comprises 14 residues. Germline V gene sequence: CDR1 PRHDT, CDR2 FYEKMQ (reference sequence). The CDR3: CASSHGGSGQRLQF. The DNA for the CDR3 is TGTGCCAGCAGCCACGGGGGATCGGGACAGCGCCTGCAGTTT.

The J gene is TRBJ2-7, the V gene TRBV6-2 or TRBV6-3, with D hard to call. The germline V gene has CDR1 MNHEY and CDR2 SVGEGT. V dropped 8 bases and J dropped 4 bases, with 15 bases sitting between them. The CDR3 extends over 13 amino acids. The CDR3: CASSFGLRYEQYF. CDR3 nucleotide sequence: TGTGCCAGCTCCTTCGGTTTGCGGTACGAGCAGTACTTC.

This chain links TRBV6-6 with TRBJ1-1, with a weak D call TRBD1 (6 bases). The germline V and J ends were trimmed by 5 bases and 1 base, with 11 bases remaining between them. The CDR3 consists of 14 residues. Germline-derived CDR1 and CDR2 are MNHNY and SVGAGI (reference sequence). CDR3 sequence (DNA): TGTGCCAGCAGTACTCCGGGACAGAACACTGAAGCTTTCTTT. Encoded protein: CASSTPGQNTEAFF.

To note about this clonotype: Since a much larger clone is just one base distant, this may be a read error. V is TRBV24-1 and J is TRBJ2-1; D perhaps matches TRBD2 (6 bases). CDR3 size: 13 residues. Trimming shortened V by 12 bases and J by 6 bases, and 17 bases separated the two germline ends. Germline V lookup: CDR1 KGHDR, CDR2 SFDVKD. In DNA, the CDR3 is TGTGCCGCCGGGACTGCGAATCCCAATGAGCAGTTCTTC. It yields the protein CAAGTANPNEQFF.

CDR3 DNA sequence: TGCAGTGCTCTGAGGGTTCACGAGCAGTACTTC. The encoded protein is CSALRVHEQYF. V and J are TRBV20-1 and TRBJ2-7, with D perhaps TRBD2 (5 bases). Germline loops: CDR1 DFQATT, CDR2 SNEGSKA (reference sequence). This CDR3 has 11 amino acids. The germline V and J ends were trimmed by 5 bases and 5 bases, with 10 bases remaining between them.

This clonotype was picked up a small number of times. This chain connects TRBV29-1 to TRBJ2-1; 11 bases fit TRBD2. Losses at the gene ends were 0 bases for V and 4 bases for J; bases not matched to a gene: 5. Germline V CDR1 and CDR2: SQVTM, ANQGSEA. There are 16 residues in the CDR3. This chain's CDR3 is CSVEDATSGKYNEQFF. The DNA for the CDR3 is TGCAGCGTTGAAGATGCGACTAGCGGGAAGTACAATGAGCAGTTCTTC.